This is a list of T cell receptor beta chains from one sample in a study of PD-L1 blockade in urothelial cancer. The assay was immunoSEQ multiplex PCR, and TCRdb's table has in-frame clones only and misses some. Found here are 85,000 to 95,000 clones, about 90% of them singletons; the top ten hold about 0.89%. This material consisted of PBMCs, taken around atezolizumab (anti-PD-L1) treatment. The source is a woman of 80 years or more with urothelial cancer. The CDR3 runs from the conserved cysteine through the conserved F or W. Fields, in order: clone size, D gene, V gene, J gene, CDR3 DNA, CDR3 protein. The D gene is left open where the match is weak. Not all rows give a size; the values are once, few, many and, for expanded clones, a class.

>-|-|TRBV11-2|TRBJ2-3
TGTGCCAGCAGCTATAACACAGATACGCAGTATTTT
CASSYNTDTQYF
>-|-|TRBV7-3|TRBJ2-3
TGTGCCAGCAGCTTAAATGGCGGGTCCGCAGATACGCAGTATTTT
CASSLNGGSADTQYF
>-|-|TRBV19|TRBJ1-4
TGTGCCAGTAGTATTCTAGGACAGCGTAATGAAAAACTGTTTTTT
CASSILGQRNEKLFF
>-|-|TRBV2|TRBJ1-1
TGTGCCAGCAGACAGGATATGAACACTGAAGCTTTCTTT
CASRQDMNTEAFF
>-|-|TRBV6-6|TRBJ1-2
TGTGCCAGCAGCCCTGGCAGGGACTATGGCTACACCTTC
CASSPGRDYGYTF
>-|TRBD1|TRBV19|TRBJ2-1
TGTGCCAGTAGTATGGGGACAGCTCTCGGTGAGCAGTTCTTC
CASSMGTALGEQFF
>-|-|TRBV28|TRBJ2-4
TGTGCCAGCAGTTTAGCCTCACTTCACATTCAGTACTTC
CASSLASLHIQYF
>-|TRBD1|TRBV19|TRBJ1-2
TGTGCCACTTCTGGGACAGGGGGGGTTTTGCATGGCTACACCTTC
CATSGTGGVLHGYTF
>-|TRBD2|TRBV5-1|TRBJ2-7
TGCGCCAGCAGCTTCGGACTAGCGGGATCCTACGAGCAGTACTTC
CASSFGLAGSYEQYF
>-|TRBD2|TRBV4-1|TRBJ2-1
TGCGCCAGCAGCCTAGGGACTAGCGGGCACTATGAGCAGTTCTTC
CASSLGTSGHYEQFF
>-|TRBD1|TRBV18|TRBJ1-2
TGTGCCAGCTCAAACAGGGGAAACGATGGCTACACCTTC
CASSNRGNDGYTF
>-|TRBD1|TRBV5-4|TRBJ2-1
TGTGCCACTCAGGGGGCCCTCACGCATGAGCAGTTCTTC
CATQGALTHEQFF
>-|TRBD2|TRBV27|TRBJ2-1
TGTGCCAGCAGTTTTCGGGGGGGGACGGGAAATGAGCAGTTCTTC
CASSFRGGTGNEQFF
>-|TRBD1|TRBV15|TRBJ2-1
TGTGCCACCCGATGGGACAGGGGCGGCGAGCAGTTCTTC
CATRWDRGGEQFF
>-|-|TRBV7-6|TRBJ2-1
TGTGCCAGCAGCCTTAGCGGTTCGAGGGAGAATGAGCAGTTCTTC
CASSLSGSRENEQFF
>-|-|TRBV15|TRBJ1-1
TGTGCCACCAGCAGAGATATCGCAGGTCCTGAAGCTTTCTTT
CATSRDIAGPEAFF
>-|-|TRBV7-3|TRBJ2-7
TGTGCCAGCAGCCCAGGGACTTCCACCGGCGAGCAGTACTTC
CASSPGTSTGEQYF
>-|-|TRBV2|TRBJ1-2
TGTGCCAGCAGTGAAGATGGGGGCACCTATGGCTACACCTTC
CASSEDGGTYGYTF
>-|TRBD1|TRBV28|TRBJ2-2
TGTGCCAGCAGTTTTAGACAGGGTAGATCCACCGGGGAGCTGTTTTTT
CASSFRQGRSTGELFF
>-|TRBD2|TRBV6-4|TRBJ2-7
TGTGCCAGCAGCGCCGCAGCGGGAGGATACGAGCAGTACTTC
CASSAAAGGYEQYF
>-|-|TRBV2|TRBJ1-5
TGTGCCAGCAGACAAACAGGGTTGAATCAGCCCCAGCATTTT
CASRQTGLNQPQHF
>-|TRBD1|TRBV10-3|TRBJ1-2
TGTGCCATCAGTGAACAGGGGTATGGCTACACCTTC
CAISEQGYGYTF
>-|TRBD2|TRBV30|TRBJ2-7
TGTGCCTGGAGTGTAGGACTAGCGGGACCCTACGAGCAGTACTTC
CAWSVGLAGPYEQYF
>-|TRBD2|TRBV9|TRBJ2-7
TGTGCCAGCAGCGGGGGGGGCCGGACTAGCGGAAAGGGCGAGCAGTACTTC
CASSGGGRTSGKGEQYF
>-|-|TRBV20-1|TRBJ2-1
TGCAGTCAGACTACCTACAATGAGCAGTTCTTC
CSQTTYNEQFF
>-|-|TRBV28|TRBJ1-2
TGTGCCAGCAGTTTATCAGGGAAAAATGGCTACACCTTC
CASSLSGKNGYTF
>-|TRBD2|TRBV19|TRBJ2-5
TGTGCCAGTAGTACCCCGGGACTAGCGGGAGGTGAGACCCAGTACTTC
CASSTPGLAGGETQYF
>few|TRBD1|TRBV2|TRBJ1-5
TGTGCCAGCAACCGCAGGGGGGACAATCAGCCCCAGCATTTT
CASNRRGDNQPQHF
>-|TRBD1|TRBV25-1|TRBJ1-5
TGTGCCAGCAGTGAAGAGGGACAGGGCGGCAATCAGCCCCAGCATTTT
CASSEEGQGGNQPQHF
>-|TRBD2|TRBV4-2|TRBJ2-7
TGTGCCAGCAGCCCGAGTAGCGGGATAGGGGTCCACGAGCAGTACTTC
CASSPSSGIGVHEQYF
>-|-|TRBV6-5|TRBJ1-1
TGTGCCAGCAGTTACGACAGGAAGGACTACACTGAAGCTTTCTTT
CASSYDRKDYTEAFF
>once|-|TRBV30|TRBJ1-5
TGTGCCTGGAGTGTGACCAGGGTTGGTAGCAATCAGCCCCAGCATTTT
CAWSVTRVGSNQPQHF
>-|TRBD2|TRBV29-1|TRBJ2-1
TGCAGCGTTGGACCTAGCGGGATCCTTGAGCAGCTCTTC
CSVGPSGILEQLF
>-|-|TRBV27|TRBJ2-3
TGTGCCAGCAGTTTCTTCGAGGCCAATACGCAGTATTTT
CASSFFEANTQYF
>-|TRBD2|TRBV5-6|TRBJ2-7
TGTGCCAGCAGCTTCACGCCGGGACTAGAGTACGAGCAGTACTTC
CASSFTPGLEYEQYF
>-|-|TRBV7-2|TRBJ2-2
TGTGCCAGCAGCTTCCCGACTGCCTACCCGGGGCTGTTTTTT
CASSFPTAYPGLFF
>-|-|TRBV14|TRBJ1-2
TGTGCCAGCAGCCAAGATTTGAGGGCCGCGGATGGGAGCTACACCTTC
CASSQDLRAADGSYTF
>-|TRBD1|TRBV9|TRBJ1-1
TGTGCCAGCAGCGCCCTGACAGGGGGCACTGAAGCTTTCTTT
CASSALTGGTEAFF
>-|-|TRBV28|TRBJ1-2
TGTGCCAGTGGGGCGCGTGGCTACACCTTC
CASGARGYTF
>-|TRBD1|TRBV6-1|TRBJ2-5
TGTGCCAGCAAGGCGGACAGGGGGCTTGAGACCCAGTACTTC
CASKADRGLETQYF
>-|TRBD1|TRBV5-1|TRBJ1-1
TGCGCCAGCAGCCGCGGGACAGGGGGGGAGGAAGCTTTCTTT
CASSRGTGGEEAFF
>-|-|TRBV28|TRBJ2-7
TGTGCCAGCAGAACCCCTGATTACTCTACCTACGAGCAGTACTTC
CASRTPDYSTYEQYF
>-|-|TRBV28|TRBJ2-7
TGTGCCAGCAGTCAGGAGACAGCCCCCTCCTACGAGCAGTACTTC
CASSQETAPSYEQYF
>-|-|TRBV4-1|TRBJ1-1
TGCGCCAGCAGCCAAGAAAGGGGGGGAGCTGAAGCTTTCTTT
CASSQERGGAEAFF
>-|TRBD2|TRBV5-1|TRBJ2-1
TGCGCCAGCAGCCCCCGGACTAGCGGGCCCAACAATGAGCAGTTCTTC
CASSPRTSGPNNEQFF
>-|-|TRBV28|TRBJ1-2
TGTGCCAGCAGTTCCGGCGGCTATGGCTACACCTTC
CASSSGGYGYTF
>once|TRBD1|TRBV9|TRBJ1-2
TGTGCCAGCACCGTCTCCTCGACAGGGGGCTTCGGTGGCTACACCTTC
CASTVSSTGGFGGYTF
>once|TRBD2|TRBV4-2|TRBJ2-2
TGTGCCAGCAGCCAAGACGGCCTAGCGGGAGGCCTCACCGGGGAGCTGTTTTTT
CASSQDGLAGGLTGELFF
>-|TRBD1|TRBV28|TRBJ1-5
TGTGCCAGCAGTTTACTTACAGGGGTTCAGCCCCAGCATTTT
CASSLLTGVQPQHF
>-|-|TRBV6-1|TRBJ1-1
TGTGCCAGCAGCCTGTTTTATCGGGGAGAAACTGAAGCTTTCTTT
CASSLFYRGETEAFF
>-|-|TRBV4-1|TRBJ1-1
TGCGCCAGCAGCCAAGATCACCGGGGGAACACTGAAGCTTTCTTT
CASSQDHRGNTEAFF
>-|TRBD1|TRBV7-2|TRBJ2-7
TGTGCCAGCAGCGAGGGGACAGGGTCCTCCTACGAGCAGTACTTC
CASSEGTGSSYEQYF
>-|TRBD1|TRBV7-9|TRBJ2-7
TGTGCCAGCAGCTTCGACTTGACAGGGTACTACGAGCAGTACTTC
CASSFDLTGYYEQYF
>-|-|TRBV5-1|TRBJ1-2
TGCGCCAGCAGCAAGGGGAACCAGGAAGGCTACACCTTC
CASSKGNQEGYTF
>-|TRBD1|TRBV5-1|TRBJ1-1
TGCGCCAGCAGCACGGACAGGGTCTCTGAAGCTTTCTTT
CASSTDRVSEAFF
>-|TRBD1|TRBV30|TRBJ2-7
TGTGCCTGGAGTTCGCAGGGGGCCTACGAGCAGTACTTC
CAWSSQGAYEQYF
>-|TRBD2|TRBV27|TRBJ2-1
TGTGCCAGCAGTTCGGGAGGGCCGGGTGAGCAGTTCTTC
CASSSGGPGEQFF
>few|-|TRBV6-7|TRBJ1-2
TGTGCCAGCAGTCCATACCTCGACAGGAGGGGCTACACCTTC
CASSPYLDRRGYTF
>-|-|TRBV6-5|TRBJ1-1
TGTGCCAGCAGTTACCGGCGGGGACCGAACACTGAAGCTTTCTTT
CASSYRRGPNTEAFF